These 31 T cell receptor beta chains were all obtained from the same sample, sequenced in a study of CD8 T cells in ankylosing spondylitis. TCRdb re-called the 5' RACE reads through MiXCR, storing one row per CDR3 protein. The table includes 150,000 to 200,000 distinct CDR3 sequences, 10% to 15% detected once. Source material: blood, either unsorted or a sorted T cell fraction (not recorded which). These receptors were collected from a female donor with ankylosing spondylitis or in good health (not recorded which).

This clonotype was counted between two and nine times. This chain links TRBV20-1 with TRBJ2-2, with D perhaps matching TRBD1 (5 bases). Deletions cut 0 bases from V and 3 bases from J, with 14 bases between. Germline V gene lookup returns CDR1 DFQATT and CDR2 SNEGSKA (reference sequence). The length of the CDR3 is 16 residues. In nucleotides, the CDR3 is TGCAGTGCTAGAGATCAACGGCAGGGTCACACCGGGGAGCTGTTTTTT. Encoded protein: CSARDQRQGHTGELFF.

In its sample, this clonotype was seen many times. The chain recombines TRBV20-1 with TRBJ2-5, with 8 bases identical to TRBD2. The CDR3 is made up of 14 amino acids. Germline loops: CDR1 DFQATT, CDR2 SNEGSKA (reference sequence). V lost 6 bases to trimming and J lost 4 bases; unmatched junction nucleotides: 10. This CDR3 reads CSARHGRAVETQYF. In DNA, the CDR3 is TGCAGTGCCAGGCACGGGAGGGCCGTAGAGACCCAGTACTTC.

This clonotype occurred many times. The chain recombines TRBV5-1 with TRBJ2-2; a weak D match, TRBD2 (6 bases). V lost 3 bases and J 1 base, leaving 10 bases between the germline ends. This CDR3 comprises 15 residues. Per the germline V gene, CDR1 is SGHRS and CDR2 is YFSETQ. The CDR3 spells CASSSGTLNTGELFF. CDR3 coding DNA: TGCGCCAGCAGCTCTGGGACTCTGAACACCGGGGAGCTGTTTTTT.

This clonotype was seen more than once but under ten times. This chain uses TRBV6-5 with TRBJ2-3, with 11 nucleotides matching TRBD2. Per germline, CDR1 MNHEY and CDR2 SVGAGI. This CDR3 contains 15 residues. J was trimmed by 5 bases and V by 2 bases; bases with no gene match: 3. CDR3 in amino acids: CASSYTGLAGDTQYF. CDR3 DNA: TGTGCCAGCAGTTACACCGGACTAGCGGGAGATACGCAGTATTTT.

This clonotype appeared many times. V usage is TRBV15 and J usage is TRBJ2-7; 7 bases fit TRBD1. The junction had 7 bases not matched to a gene; V was cut back by 3 bases and J by 5 bases. Germline values: CDR1 LNHNV, CDR2 YYDKDF (reference sequence). CDR3 length: 14 residues. The CDR3 loop reads CATSRGSTGNEQYF. The CDR3 nucleotides are TGTGCCACCAGCAGGGGATCGACAGGGAACGAGCAGTACTTC.

A few counts support this clonotype. The chain joins TRBV5-5 to TRBJ2-1; either TRBD1 or TRBD2 may supply D (6 bases each). Germline V gene sequence: CDR1 SGHKS, CDR2 YYEKEE (reference sequence). The CDR3 totals 15 residues. Between the trimmed V and J ends, which lost 2 bases and 8 bases, there was a span of 17 bases. CDR3 region: CASSFEGGHVDEQFF. The CDR3 DNA reads TGTGCCAGCAGCTTCGAAGGGGGGCATGTCGATGAGCAGTTCTTC.

This clonotype has at least ten counts. V is TRBV18 and J is TRBJ2-1; D remains ambiguous. Looked up from germline, CDR1 is KGHSH and CDR2 is LQKENI. The length of the CDR3 is 14 residues. The V end lost 3 bases, the J end lost 8 bases, and 14 bases lay between the germline ends. CDR3 sequence (DNA): TGTGCCAGCTCACCTGGGGTGTCGGCCCATGAGCAGTTCTTC. It translates to CASSPGVSAHEQFF.

The rearrangement uses TRBV6-2 or TRBV6-3 and TRBJ2-7, with a tentative D call TRBD1 (5 bases). The ends were cut back, 7 bases at V and 5 bases at J, with 21 bases in the middle. The CDR3 extends over 15 amino acids. Germline CDR1 and CDR2: MNHEY and SVGEGT. CDR3 region: CASTPPRDSPNEQYF. The CDR3 DNA follows: TGTGCCAGCACTCCTCCAAGAGACAGTCCCAACGAGCAGTACTTC.

The chain links TRBV20-1 to TRBJ2-1; 11 bases agree with TRBD2. Germline CDR1 and CDR2: DFQATT and SNEGSKA (reference sequence). After removal of 3 bases from V and 4 bases from J, the junction contained 11 bases not matched to a gene. This CDR3 contains 17 residues. The CDR3 protein is CSARAPATSGTYNEQFF. CDR3 in DNA: TGCAGTGCTAGGGCACCCGCGACTAGCGGGACTTACAATGAGCAGTTCTTC.

This clonotype occurred a few times. The V and J genes are TRBV25-1 and TRBJ1-1, with D possibly being TRBD1 (5 bases). The ends were cut back, 3 bases at V and 4 bases at J, with 12 bases in the middle. In germline, CDR1 is MGHDK, CDR2 SYGVNS. This CDR3 contains 14 residues. CDR3 protein: CASSELGASTEAFF. As DNA, the CDR3 is TGTGCCAGCAGTGAGTTAGGGGCGAGCACTGAAGCTTTCTTT.

This clonotype occurred a few times. V is TRBV12-3 or TRBV12-4 and J is TRBJ2-1; 8 nucleotides align to TRBD2. There are 16 residues in the CDR3. Trimming cost V 3 bases and J 7 bases; bases outside gene matches: 11. DNA of the CDR3: TGTGCCAGCAGTTTTTGGGCTGCGGGAGGCTCAAATGAGCAGTTCTTC. Translation: CASSFWAAGGSNEQFF.

This clonotype was counted many times. The chain uses TRBV5-1 and TRBJ1-4; TRBD1 aligns across 7 bases. The V gene end was trimmed by 5 bases and the J gene end by 0 bases; junction bases not matched to a gene: 7. Germline V gene data show CDR1 as SGHRS and CDR2 as YFSETQ. The CDR3 sequence is 16 residues long. The CDR3 bases are TGCGCCAGCAGTCGGAATCAGGGGGCAACTAATGAAAAACTGTTTTTT. It codes for CASSRNQGATNEKLFF.

This clonotype was counted many times. The chain joins TRBV6-1 to TRBJ2-7; no definite D call. The CDR3 is made up of 15 amino acids. Germline CDR1 is MNHNS and CDR2 is SASEGT. V was cut by 1 base and J by 0 bases, with 10 bases left in between. CDR3 region: CASSEGGASSYEQYF. The CDR3 DNA is TGTGCCAGCAGTGAAGGAGGTGCTAGCTCCTACGAGCAGTACTTC.

This clonotype was recorded once. V is TRBV29-1 and J is TRBJ2-6; D remains unclear. V was clipped by 4 bases and J by 3 bases, with 4 bases between them. Germline-derived CDR1 and CDR2 are SQVTM and ANQGSEA. The length of the CDR3 is 12 residues. CDR3 in DNA: TGCAGCGTTGTGGGTGGGGCCAACGTCCTGACTTTC. Translated: CSVVGGANVLTF.

Remarks on this clonotype: Given a much more abundant clone one base away, this may be a read error. Given the absence of the conserved phenylalanine or tryptophan at the CDR3 end, a read error is likely. The J gene is TRBJ2-1, the V gene TRBV20-1; 8 nucleotides align to TRBD2. Germline V CDR1 and CDR2: DFQATT, SNEGSKA (reference sequence). This CDR3 has 14 residues. Trimming removed 5 bases from V and 8 bases from J; junction bases left unmatched: 11. The CDR3 coding sequence is TGCAGTGCTCTTAAGGGACTAGGGAACTATGAGCAGTTCTTA. This translates into CSALKGLGNYEQFL.

Ten or more counts support this clonotype. This chain connects TRBV6-2 or TRBV6-3 to TRBJ1-1, with D possibly matching TRBD1 (5 bases). CDR3 length: 14 amino acids. Trimming pared 0 bases from V and 5 bases from J, leaving 10 bases between. Germline values: CDR1 MNHEY, CDR2 SVGEGT. The CDR3 DNA reads TGTGCCAGCAGTTACTCGTCCGGGGCGACTGAAGCTTTCTTT. Translated, it gives CASSYSSGATEAFF.

The gene calls are TRBV28 and TRBJ2-5, with 8 bases identical to TRBD2. V lost 8 bases and J lost 0; bases outside the gene matches: 8. The length of the CDR3 is 15 residues. CDR1 and CDR2 from the germline V gene are MDHEN and SYDVKM. The CDR3, as DNA: TGTGCCAGCCGCTCCTTGCGGGAGGACCAAGAGACCCAGTACTTC. Translation: CASRSLREDQETQYF.

This clonotype came up many times. This chain links TRBV20-1 with TRBJ2-7; D is undetermined. The CDR3 has 12 residues. In germline, CDR1 is DFQATT, CDR2 SNEGSKA (reference sequence). Trimming took 4 bases from V and 2 from J, leaving 9 bases between them. The CDR3 nucleotides read TGCAGTGCTACCTTGGGCCCCTACGAGCAGTACTTC. Residues: CSATLGPYEQYF.

This clonotype occurred a few times. The V call is TRBV4-2, the J call TRBJ2-4; D possibly matches TRBD1 or TRBD2 (5 bases each). Germline V gene lookup returns CDR1 LGHNA and CDR2 YNFKEQ. The ends were cut back, 0 bases at V and 8 bases at J, with 11 bases in the middle. CDR3 length: 14 residues. The CDR3 nucleotides read TGTGCCAGCAGCCAAGATTTGCAGGGACACATTCAGTACTTC. Its protein product is CASSQDLQGHIQYF.

This clonotype showed up many times. V usage is TRBV29-1 and J usage is TRBJ1-5; D is perhaps TRBD1 (5 bases). V shed 3 bases and J shed 2 bases, with 11 bases lying between them. The CDR3 spans 14 residues. Germline-derived CDR1 and CDR2 are SQVTM and ANQGSEA. In nucleotides, the CDR3 is TGCAGCGTTGACGTGGGGACGGGCAATCAGCCCCAGCATTTT. Translated: CSVDVGTGNQPQHF.

This clonotype has more than one count but fewer than ten. The rearrangement uses TRBV5-1 and TRBJ2-4; D might be TRBD1 or TRBD2, each matching 7 bases. From germline, CDR1 is SGHRS and CDR2 YFSETQ. This CDR3 spans 16 amino acids. Trimming stripped 4 bases from V and 5 bases from J, with 19 bases between. CDR3 nucleotide sequence: TGCGCCAGCAGCCTTTTGGCCTCAGGGGGGGAAAACATTCAGTACTTC. Its protein product is CASSLLASGGENIQYF.

This clonotype was counted many times. The rearrangement joins TRBV7-9 to TRBJ2-7; no firm D call. V lost 5 bases and J lost 7, with 9 bases in between. Germline V CDR1 and CDR2: SEHNR, FQNEAQ (reference sequence). CDR3 size: 11 residues. The CDR3: CASSPSLEQYF. Written as DNA, the CDR3 is TGTGCCAGCAGCCCCTCGTTGGAGCAGTACTTC. The complete variable domain, with remaining parts taken from reference TRBV7-9 and TRBJ2-7, reads DTGVSQNPRHKITKRGQNVTFRCDPISEHNRLYWYRQTLGQGPEFLTYFQNEAQLEKSRLLSDRFSAERPKGSFSTLEIQRTEQGDSAMYLCASSPSLEQYFGPGTRLTVT.

This rearrangement joins TRBV20-1 to TRBJ2-5; 11 bases match TRBD2. J lost 5 bases, V lost 6 bases, and 5 bases had no gene match. The CDR3 runs to 13 residues. Germline CDR1 DFQATT, CDR2 SNEGSKA (reference sequence). CDR3 amino acids: CSARTSGPETQYF. The CDR3, as DNA: TGCAGTGCGAGGACTAGCGGGCCGGAGACCCAGTACTTC.

This clonotype was seen at least ten times. The chain uses TRBV3-1 and TRBJ2-5; 9 positions match TRBD2. This CDR3 has 16 residues. V was pared by 1 base and J by 7 bases, with 10 bases of the junction left unmatched. CDR1 and CDR2 from the germline V gene are LGHDT and YNNKEL (reference sequence). CDR3: CASSQVSGSLFGTQYF. For the CDR3, the DNA is TGTGCCAGCAGCCAAGTTAGCGGGAGCTTATTCGGGACCCAGTACTTC.

The chain combines TRBV30 with TRBJ1-3; the D gene is possibly TRBD1 (6 bases). V was clipped by 5 bases and J by 5 bases, with 10 bases between them. This CDR3 is built from 12 residues. Germline V CDR1 and CDR2: GTSNPN, SVGIG (reference sequence). For the CDR3, the DNA is TGTGCCTGGCGACGGGACAGAAACACCATATATTTT. Protein: CAWRRDRNTIYF. The complete variable domain, with remaining parts taken from reference TRBV30 and TRBJ1-3, reads SQTIHQWPATLVQPVGSPLSLECTVEGTSNPNLYWYRQAAGRGLQLLFYSVGIGQISSEVPQNLSASRPQDRQFILSSKKLLLSDSGFYLCAWRRDRNTIYFGEGSWLTVV.

This clonotype was observed many times. The V and J genes are TRBV7-2 and TRBJ1-5, with 7 bases identical to TRBD1. CDR1 SGHTA and CDR2 FQGNSA come from the germline V gene. V shed 1 base, J shed 4 bases, and the junction held 7 bases outside the gene matches. This CDR3 spans 16 amino acids. CDR3 region: CASSLGAGQMNQPQHF. The CDR3 DNA reads TGTGCCAGCAGCTTAGGCGCGGGACAGATGAATCAGCCCCAGCATTTT.

This clonotype came up many times. The chain links TRBV5-1 to TRBJ2-1; TRBD1 agrees at 7 bases. Germline CDR1 is SGHRS and CDR2 is YFSETQ. Germline trimming cut 2 bases from V and 1 base from J; bases unmatched to any gene: 6. This CDR3 has 16 amino acids. The DNA for the CDR3 is TGCGCCAGCAGCTTCTCGGGACAGAGGTCCTACAATGAGCAGTTCTTC. Its translation: CASSFSGQRSYNEQFF.

The chain uses TRBV6-5 and TRBJ1-1; D is ambiguous. The V gene lost 7 bases and the J gene lost 8 bases, with 14 bases spanning the gap. Germline CDR1 reads MNHEY; CDR2 reads SVGAGI. The CDR3 runs to 12 residues. This CDR3 is CASISPGREAFF. Written as DNA, the CDR3 is TGTGCCAGCATTTCTCCCGGGAGGGAAGCTTTCTTT.

The V call is TRBV6-1, the J call TRBJ1-1; a possible D gene is TRBD1 (5 bases). The ends were cut back, 6 bases at V and 8 bases at J, with 16 bases in the middle. Germline lookup yields CDR1 MNHNS and CDR2 SASEGT. The CDR3 is made up of 13 amino acids. CDR3 nucleotides: TGTGCCAGCAGACCCTCGTGGGGCATCGAAGCTTTCTTT. It specifies CASRPSWGIEAFF.

This clonotype has a handful of counts. The CDR3 region is CASSPGATKAEAFF. The CDR3 DNA sequence: TGTGCCAGCAGTCCAGGGGCGACAAAGGCTGAAGCTTTCTTT. The chain carries TRBV7-9 and TRBJ1-1, with D maybe TRBD1 (6 bases). With 6 bases removed from V and 6 bases from J, the gap between germline ends came to 17 bases. The CDR3 loop spans 14 amino acids. CDR1 SEHNR and CDR2 FQNEAQ come from the germline V gene (reference sequence).

This clonotype has at least ten counts. V gene TRBV7-9 combines with J gene TRBJ2-5, with D possibly TRBD2 on 6 matching bases. V dropped 1 base and J dropped 2 bases, with 11 bases sitting between them. Germline assignment: CDR1 SEHNR and CDR2 FQNEAQ (reference sequence). This CDR3 has 15 residues. The CDR3 DNA sequence: TGTGCCAGCAGCTTAGTAGGAGCGGGTCAAGAGACCCAGTACTTC. It yields the protein CASSLVGAGQETQYF.